The 14 T cell receptor beta chains below come from one sample, sequenced in a study of blood T cell repertoires in COVID-19. Only in-frame clones appear in the TCRdb table, and some are missing; sequencing was by immunoSEQ multiplex PCR. The sample holds some 210,000 clones, around 84% seen once. The sequenced material came from peripheral blood. These receptors all come from a human donor in a cohort sampled during active COVID-19.

The chain couples TRBV7-9 to TRBJ2-2; possible D gene TRBD2, 5 bases. CDR1 SEHNR and CDR2 FQNEAQ come from the germline V gene (reference sequence). V lost 3 bases, J lost 7 bases, and 9 bases lay in between. The CDR3 runs to 13 residues. CDR3 amino acids: CASSLGVYGELFF. As DNA, the CDR3 is TGTGCCAGCAGCTTGGGAGTATACGGGGAGCTGTTTTTT.

This chain connects TRBV2 to TRBJ1-2; tentatively, D is TRBD1 (6 bases). The CDR3 loop spans 17 amino acids. The ends were cut back, 4 bases at V and 5 bases at J, with 23 bases in the middle. Germline CDR1 SNHLY, CDR2 FYNNEI. The CDR3 protein is CASSGPGVQGPPYGYTF. For the CDR3, the DNA is TGTGCCAGCAGTGGCCCAGGAGTACAGGGACCGCCATATGGCTACACCTTC.

V is TRBV3-1 (or the pseudogene TRBV3-2) and J is TRBJ1-1; D remains unclear. Trimming removed 3 bases from V and 1 base from J, with 12 bases in between. Germline-derived CDR1 and CDR2 are LGHDT and YNNKEL (reference sequence). CDR3 length equals 15 residues. The CDR3 coding sequence is TGTGCCAGCAGCCACGTCGGCAGAGGGAACACTGAAGCTTTCTTT. Translated: CASSHVGRGNTEAFF.

In its sample, this clone was seen once. The chain couples TRBV7-9 to TRBJ2-1; TRBD2 aligns across 13 bases. V lost 3 bases, J lost 9 bases, and 5 bases stayed unmatched. The CDR3 spans 15 residues. Germline V gives CDR1 SEHNR, CDR2 FQNEAQ (reference sequence). CDR3 in DNA: TGTGCCAGCAGCTTGCGGACTAGCGGGAGTGGTGAGCAGTTCTTC. Translation: CASSLRTSGSGEQFF.

This chain connects TRBV11-2 to TRBJ1-3; no reliable D call. Germline-derived CDR1 and CDR2 are SGHAT and FQNNGV. The V and J ends lost 5 bases and 0 bases respectively, with 11 bases between them. CDR3 length: 15 residues. In DNA form, the CDR3 reads TGTGCCAGCAGCCAACTTAGGAGCTCTGGAAACACCATATATTTT. This codes for CASSQLRSSGNTIYF.

V is TRBV4-2 and J is TRBJ1-4; D is perhaps TRBD1 (6 bases). Germline CDR1 LGHNA, CDR2 YNFKEQ. V was trimmed by 4 bases and J by 4 bases, leaving 19 bases between them. The CDR3 has 17 amino acids. CDR3 DNA: TGTGCCAGCAGCCCGCGAGACAGGTTCTTTCTTAATGAAAAACTGTTTTTT. This gives the protein CASSPRDRFFLNEKLFF.

The V and J genes are TRBV3-1 (or the pseudogene TRBV3-2) and TRBJ2-1; D is perhaps TRBD1 (5 bases). Germline V gene sequence: CDR1 LGHDT, CDR2 YNNKEL (reference sequence). Trimming took 1 base from V and 8 from J, leaving 9 bases between them. There are 13 residues in the CDR3. The DNA for the CDR3 is TGTGCCAGCAGCCAAGTCGCAGGGTATGAGCAGTTCTTC. It encodes CASSQVAGYEQFF.

This clone is a singleton in its sample. The chain couples TRBV28 to TRBJ2-7, with TRBD2 matching over 8 bases. Germline CDR1 reads MDHEN; CDR2 reads SYDVKM. This CDR3 is built from 14 residues. V was clipped by 5 bases and J by 1 base; unmatched bases: 4. The chain's CDR3 is CASSLVAGSYEQYF. The CDR3 DNA reads TGTGCCAGCAGTCTGGTAGCGGGGTCCTACGAGCAGTACTTC.

This chain uses TRBV7-8 with TRBJ2-7; 9 positions match TRBD1. CDR3 length: 20 residues. CDR1 SGHVS and CDR2 FQNEAQ come from the germline V gene. V lost 6 bases, J lost 3 bases, and 24 bases stayed unmatched. The CDR3, as DNA: TGTGCCAGCAGTCAACCGTCGGGGACAGGGAACAGTGGGAGATACTACGAGCAGTACTTC. Protein product: CASSQPSGTGNSGRYYEQYF.

The chain has TRBV6-5 and TRBJ2-3; D gene unclear. This CDR3 spans 14 amino acids. Deletions cut 5 bases from V and 2 bases from J, with 11 bases between. Germline CDR1 and CDR2: MNHEY and SVGAGI. The chain's CDR3 is CASSPLANTDTQYF. In nucleotides, the CDR3 is TGTGCCAGCAGTCCTCTCGCGAACACAGATACGCAGTATTTT.

The V gene is TRBV15, the J gene TRBJ2-7, with 8 nucleotides matching TRBD2. Germline V gene lookup returns CDR1 LNHNV and CDR2 YYDKDF (reference sequence). Losses at the gene ends were 0 bases for V and 6 bases for J; bases not matched to a gene: 16. The CDR3 contains 18 residues. The CDR3 reads CATSRDPVGRGRLGEQYF. The CDR3 bases are TGTGCCACCAGCAGAGATCCAGTCGGGAGGGGACGCCTTGGCGAGCAGTACTTC.

The chain is built from TRBV2 and TRBJ1-3; no definite D call. Trimming pared 8 bases from V and 2 bases from J, leaving 13 bases between. The CDR3 is 14 residues long. CDR1 is SNHLY, CDR2 FYNNEI, per germline. Here the CDR3 reads CASQESTAGNTIYF. CDR3 DNA: TGTGCCAGCCAAGAGAGTACAGCTGGAAACACCATATATTTT.

The chain carries TRBV11-2 and TRBJ1-4; D might be TRBD1 (6 bases). The V end was cut by 1 base, the J end by 3 bases, with 6 bases between. The germline gives CDR1 SGHAT, CDR2 FQNNGV. The CDR3 is 14 amino acids. This CDR3 is CASSLGTANEKLFF. CDR3 sequence (DNA): TGTGCCAGCAGCTTAGGGACAGCTAATGAAAAACTGTTTTTT.

The genes are TRBV7-2 and TRBJ1-3; unclear D gene. Germline loops: CDR1 SGHTA, CDR2 FQGNSA. The ends were cut back, 6 bases at V and 0 bases at J, with 12 bases in the middle. This CDR3 has 15 amino acids. The CDR3 protein is CASSTRLSSGNTIYF. In nucleotides, the CDR3 is TGTGCCAGCAGTACCCGACTGAGCTCTGGAAACACCATATATTTT.